The 17 T cell receptor beta chains below were found in one sample sequenced in a study of persistence of HIV-infected CD4 T cells (dated by TCRdb to about 2020). What this sample's treatment or condition label stands for: suppressive antiretroviral therapy. Lysates of CMV-infected fibroblasts at roughly 10 ug/mL were used to stimulate the cells. Nonresponding CD40L-negative CD69-negative CD45RO-high memory CD4+ T cells were sorted as memory populations depleted of antigen-responding cells. The immunoSEQ hsTCRB assay version 4 in survey mode was used to sequence TCRbeta repertoires from genomic DNA. TCRdb mirrors the immuneACCESS table, restricted to in-frame sequences. Some clones are absent from its copies; in checked studies, under half trace to an unresolved V gene, and the reason for the others is unknown. The sample table shows 40,000 to 50,000 clones, and approximately 72% are seen once. Less than 3% of the sample goes to the ten largest clones.

These receptors have no identified antigens. This specimen consisted of CD4+ T cells sorted from PBMCs after roughly 18-hour stimulation, obtained from a patient who received antiretroviral therapy. Reading the label with the study, this specimen's cell subset or site is: CD40L-CD69- CD45RO-high memory CD4 T cells not responding to CMV lysate. The receptors shown here come from an adult man with HIV who was CMV-seropositive.

This chain joins TRBV5-4 and TRBJ2-1, with TRBD2 matching over 9 bases. Germline values: CDR1 SGHNT, CDR2 YYREEE (reference sequence). The CDR3 extends over 15 amino acids. The ends lost 0 bases at V and 6 bases at J; junction bases unmatched: 4. CDR3 sequence: CASSLGLAAPNEQFF. CDR3 sequence (DNA): TGTGCCAGCAGCTTGGGACTAGCGGCCCCCAATGAGCAGTTCTTC.

DNA for the CDR3: TGTGCCAGCAGCACTCCACGTCAGGGGAGGAACTACGAGCAGTACTTC. It encodes CASSTPRQGRNYEQYF. The chain combines TRBV13 with TRBJ2-7, with D possibly being TRBD1 or TRBD2 (6 bases each). The CDR3 contains 16 residues. Germline CDR1 is PRHDT and CDR2 is FYEKMQ (reference sequence). Trimming left V 5 bases short and J 3 bases short, with 20 bases between.

The V and J genes are TRBV3-1 (or the pseudogene TRBV3-2) and TRBJ2-3; 7 bases fit TRBD2. Germline values: CDR1 LGHDT, CDR2 YNNKEL (reference sequence). V lost 4 bases to trimming and J lost 5 bases; unmatched junction nucleotides: 6. The CDR3 has 14 residues. CDR3 nucleotides: TGTGCCAGCAGCCTGGGGGGGAGAGGAGATACGCAGTATTTT. Translating gives CASSLGGRGDTQYF.

This chain links TRBV5-1 with TRBJ2-7; tentative D call: TRBD2 (6 bases). The CDR3 is 14 residues long. The V gene's germline CDR1 is SGHRS and CDR2 YFSETQ. Trimming cost V 4 bases and J 7 bases, with 18 bases left between them. Written as DNA, the CDR3 is TGCGCCAGCAGCCCACTGGACTACCTAGGAGAGCAGTACTTC. This sequence encodes CASSPLDYLGEQYF.

This clone has more than one count but fewer than ten. V usage is TRBV11-2 and J usage is TRBJ1-2, with D tentatively TRBD1 (6 bases). CDR3 length: 15 amino acids. V lost 0 bases and J lost 7, with 15 bases in between. Germline V gene sequence: CDR1 SGHAT, CDR2 FQNNGV. The DNA for the CDR3 is TGTGCCAGCAGCTTAGAAGCGAGTGTGACAGGTGGCTACACCTTC. This translates into CASSLEASVTGGYTF.

The chain employs TRBV25-1 and TRBJ1-2, with 8 bases that match TRBD1. In germline, CDR1 is MGHDK, CDR2 SYGVNS. V was clipped by 2 bases and J by 1 base; unmatched bases: 3. This CDR3 region has 15 residues. The CDR3 region has the DNA TGTGCCAGCAGTGAAGCGGACAGGGATAACTATGGCTACACCTTC. Translating it yields CASSEADRDNYGYTF.

V and J are TRBV3-1 (or the pseudogene TRBV3-2) and TRBJ2-1; D is possibly TRBD1 (6 bases). This CDR3 is 15 amino acids long. Germline V gives CDR1 LGHDT, CDR2 YNNKEL (reference sequence). Trimming shortened V by 0 bases and J by 8 bases, and 14 bases separated the two germline ends. As DNA, the CDR3 is TGTGCCAGCAGCCAAGAACAGGGTGTTGTCGATGAGCAGTTCTTC. This codes for CASSQEQGVVDEQFF.

The V and J genes are TRBV30 and TRBJ2-2; unclear D gene. The CDR3 covers 15 residues. V was pared by 0 bases and J by 4 bases, with 12 bases between. CDR1 is GTSNPN and CDR2 is SVGIG in the germline V gene (reference sequence). The CDR3 coding sequence is TGTGCCTGGAGTGTCCAAGAGACGGCCACCGGGGAGCTGTTTTTT. As protein: CAWSVQETATGELFF.

The genes are TRBV27 and TRBJ1-1, with unresolved D. Germline V gene data show CDR1 as MNHEY and CDR2 as SMNVEV (reference sequence). There are 11 residues in the CDR3. Trimming stripped 9 bases from V and 5 bases from J, with 10 bases between. In DNA, the CDR3 is TGTGCCAGACGTAACGGGACTGAAGCTTTCTTT. The encoded protein is CARRNGTEAFF.

V is TRBV7-6 and J is TRBJ1-5, with 8 bases fitting TRBD1. Unmatched junction bases numbered 9, after V lost 3 bases and J lost 2 bases. Germline-derived CDR1 and CDR2 are SGHVS and FNYEAQ. This CDR3 spans 17 amino acids. The CDR3, as DNA: TGTGCCAGCAGCTTTGAGGCAGGGGGCGTCGGCAATCAGCCCCAGCATTTT. As protein: CASSFEAGGVGNQPQHF.

The chain is built from TRBV19 and TRBJ2-1; D perhaps matches TRBD1 (6 bases). The V and J ends lost 10 bases and 7 bases respectively, with 11 bases between them. Germline CDR1 is LNHDA and CDR2 is SQIVND (reference sequence). There are 11 residues in the CDR3. CDR3 sequence reads: CATLRGNEQFF. Here the CDR3 DNA reads TGTGCCACCCTAAGGGGGAATGAGCAGTTCTTC.

By sample share, this clone is medium-sized. The chain employs TRBV6-5 and TRBJ2-1; D possibly uses TRBD1 or TRBD2 (5 bases each). Germline values: CDR1 MNHEY, CDR2 SVGAGI. The ends were cut back, 3 bases at V and 0 bases at J, with 12 bases in the middle. The CDR3 loop spans 16 amino acids. For the CDR3, the DNA is TGTGCCAGCAGTTATCGGGGCTTTAGCTCCTACAATGAGCAGTTCTTC. This translates into CASSYRGFSSYNEQFF.

The chain combines TRBV6-5 with TRBJ2-6, with D possibly matching TRBD1 (6 bases). Germline CDR1 is MNHEY and CDR2 is SVGAGI. The V and J ends lost 6 bases and 2 bases respectively, with 11 bases between them. The CDR3 runs 15 residues. This CDR3 is CASSSTGTGANVLTF. Written as DNA, the CDR3 is TGTGCCAGCAGCTCTACAGGGACTGGGGCCAACGTCCTGACTTTC.

This clone is termed medium-sized. The chain employs TRBV10-1 and TRBJ2-1; D may be TRBD1 (6 bases). The CDR3 totals 17 residues. Germline V gene sequence: CDR1 WNHNN, CDR2 SYGVQD (reference sequence). Deletions cut 0 bases from V and 8 bases from J, with 20 bases between. CDR3 bases: TGCGCCAGCAGTGAGTCGATGGGGGCCAACAGGACCGATGAGCAGTTCTTC. As protein: CASSESMGANRTDEQFF.

This clone showed up just once. The V call is TRBV18, the J call TRBJ2-1; 10 bases align to TRBD1. CDR3 length: 16 residues. The germline V gene has CDR1 KGHSH and CDR2 LQKENI. J lost 8 bases, V lost 4 bases, and 11 bases had no gene match. The CDR3: CASSLRPGQGRDEQFF. The CDR3 nucleotides are TGTGCCAGCTCACTAAGACCGGGACAGGGGCGAGATGAGCAGTTCTTC.

This clone was observed a few times. The J gene is TRBJ2-7, the V gene TRBV6-5, with 8 bases matching TRBD2. V was clipped by 7 bases and J by 8 bases; unmatched bases: 13. The CDR3 runs to 14 residues. The germline gives CDR1 MNHEY, CDR2 SVGAGI. The DNA for the CDR3 is TGTGCCAGCATGAAAGCTCGGGAGGGCGTTAAGCAGTACTTC. Translation gives CASMKAREGVKQYF.

The chain uses TRBV7-9 and TRBJ2-1; 12 nucleotides align to TRBD2. The CDR3 is 15 amino acids. The trim removed 4 bases at V and 4 bases at J, leaving 2 bases unmatched. Germline V CDR1 and CDR2: SEHNR, FQNEAQ (reference sequence). The CDR3 protein is CASSSLAGGYNEQFF. Written as DNA, the CDR3 is TGTGCCAGCAGCTCTCTAGCGGGAGGGTACAATGAGCAGTTCTTC. Combining the CDR3 with reference TRBV7-9 and TRBJ2-1 gives the whole variable domain DTGVSQNPRHKITKRGQNVTFRCDPISEHNRLYWYRQTLGQGPEFLTYFQNEAQLEKSRLLSDRFSAERPKGSFSTLEIQRTEQGDSAMYLCASSSLAGGYNEQFFGPGTRLTVL.